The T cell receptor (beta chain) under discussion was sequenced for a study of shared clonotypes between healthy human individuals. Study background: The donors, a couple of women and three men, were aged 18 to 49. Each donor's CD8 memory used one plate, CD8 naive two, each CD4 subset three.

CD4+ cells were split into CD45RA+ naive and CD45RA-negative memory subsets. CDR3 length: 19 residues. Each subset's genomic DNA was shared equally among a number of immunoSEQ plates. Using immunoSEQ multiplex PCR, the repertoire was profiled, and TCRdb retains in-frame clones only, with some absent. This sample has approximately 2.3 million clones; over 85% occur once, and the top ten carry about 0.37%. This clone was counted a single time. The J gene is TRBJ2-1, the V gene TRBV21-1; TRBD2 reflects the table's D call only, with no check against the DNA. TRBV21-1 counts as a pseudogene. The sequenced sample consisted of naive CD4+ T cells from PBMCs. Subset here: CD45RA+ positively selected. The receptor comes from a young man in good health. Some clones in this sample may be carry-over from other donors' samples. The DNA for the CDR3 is TGTGCCAGCAGGATCCCTGGGACTAGCGGGATGAGCTATGAGGATGAGCAGTTCTTC. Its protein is CASRIPGTSGMSYEDEQFF.